This T cell receptor beta chain was profiled in a study of cytomegalovirus exposure and HLA in healthy donors. The study's findings and limits: Three CMV-associated chains were confirmed in vitro to be specific for CMV antigens. When a later analysis compared HLA-associated TCR beta chains with equally common others, the HLA-associated chains turned out to be more clonally expanded and to have lower generation probabilities. Roughly uniform sequencing depth across donors was assumed, possibly incorrectly.

Concerning this clone itself: Its cognate antigen is unknown.

The CDR3 consists of 13 residues. Germline CDR1 is SGHTA and CDR2 is FQGNSA. V lost 5 bases and J lost 3, with 11 bases in between. In the PCR, 60 Vbeta and 13 Jbeta primers were used. Sequencing was performed with immunoSEQ multiplex PCR; in TCRdb, only in-frame clones are kept and a portion is missing. The table has approximately 99,000 clones, over 60% seen once; the top ten hold over 2.5%. The TCR comes from a male donor in good health and CMV-seropositive. The sequenced material came from PBMCs. This chain uses TRBV7-2 with TRBJ2-7; D is ambiguous. The CDR3 loop is CASSRRYNYEQYF. Here the CDR3 DNA reads TGTGCCAGCAGCCGCCGATACAACTACGAGCAGTACTTC.